The TCR beta chain under discussion was sequenced for a study of control samples from healthy donors and cancer patients. V lost 5 bases to trimming and J lost 4 bases; unmatched junction nucleotides: 12. The CDR3 sequence is 18 residues long. Germline CDR1 is SEHNR and CDR2 is FQNEAQ (reference sequence). The repertoire was sequenced with immunoSEQ multiplex PCR; TCRdb's copy has only in-frame clones and lacks some. Among more than 35,000 clones, roughly 94% were seen once, and the ten largest hold roughly a quarter. The specimen sequenced was blood. This sequence originates from a man aged 55-75 years in good health. The genes are TRBV7-9 and TRBJ2-2; 11 bases are shared with TRBD1. As DNA, the CDR3 is TGTGCCAGCAGCCGATTAACAGGGACAGGGGGGCCCACCGGGGAGCTGTTTTTT. Protein sequence: CASSRLTGTGGPTGELFF.